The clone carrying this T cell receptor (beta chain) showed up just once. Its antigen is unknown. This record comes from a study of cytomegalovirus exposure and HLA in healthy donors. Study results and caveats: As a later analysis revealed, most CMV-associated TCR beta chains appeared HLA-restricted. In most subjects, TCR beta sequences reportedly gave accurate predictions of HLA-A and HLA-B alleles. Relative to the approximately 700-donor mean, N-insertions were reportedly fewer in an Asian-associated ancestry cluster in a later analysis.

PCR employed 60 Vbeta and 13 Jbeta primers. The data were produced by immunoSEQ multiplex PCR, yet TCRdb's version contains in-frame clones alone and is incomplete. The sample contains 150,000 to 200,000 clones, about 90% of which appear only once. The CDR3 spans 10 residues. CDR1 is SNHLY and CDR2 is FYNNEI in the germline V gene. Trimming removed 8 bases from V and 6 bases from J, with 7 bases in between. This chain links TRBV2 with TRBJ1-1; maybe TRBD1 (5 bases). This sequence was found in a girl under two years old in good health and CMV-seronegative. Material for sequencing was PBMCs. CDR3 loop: CASRTSEAFF. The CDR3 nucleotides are TGTGCCAGCCGGACATCTGAAGCTTTCTTT.